This record looks at one T cell receptor (beta chain) sequence and its context. Its antigen remains unknown. This sample was included in a study of blood T cells in healthy people across ages. Findings and caveats of the study: TCR beta diversity, measured per million T cells, fell in a roughly linear way with age.

A second PCR of 7 to 11 cycles used a sample-barcoded 5' primer and a J-beta primer mix. One entry per CDR3 protein results from TCRdb running MiXCR on the 5' RACE reads. The table records about 1.5 million distinct CDR3 sequences, 42% of them present only once. This CDR3 spans 15 amino acids. The TCR sequence derives from a woman aged 18-30 years in good health. The material sequenced was blood. This chain connects TRBV21-1 to TRBJ1-2. TRBV21-1 is a known pseudogene. CDR3 protein: CASSKARTSNYGYTF. CDR3 DNA: TGTGCCAGCAGCAAAGCGCGCACCTCTAACTATGGCTACACCTTC.